This record concerns one TCR beta chain sequence. About 0.5 to 1 ug RNA was reverse transcribed with random hexamers. TCRdb analysed the immunoSEQ multiplex PCR reads with MiXCR anew, one entry per CDR3 protein. The sample records about 140,000 distinct CDR3 sequences, 85% to 95% being singletons. This sample was taken from a study of CD8 T cells in Susac syndrome. Trimming shortened V by 4 bases and J by 4 bases, and 14 bases separated the two germline ends. CDR1 is LGHDT and CDR2 is YNNKEL in the germline V gene (reference sequence). The CDR3 length is 14 residues. The chain carries TRBV3-1 and TRBJ2-7; D ambiguous. The sequencing input was CD4+ T cells from PBMCs. The sequence came from a human donor with multiple sclerosis. CDR3 protein: CASSRTSNGYEQYF. The CDR3, as DNA: TGTGCCAGCAGCCGTACGTCTAATGGGTACGAGCAGTACTTC.